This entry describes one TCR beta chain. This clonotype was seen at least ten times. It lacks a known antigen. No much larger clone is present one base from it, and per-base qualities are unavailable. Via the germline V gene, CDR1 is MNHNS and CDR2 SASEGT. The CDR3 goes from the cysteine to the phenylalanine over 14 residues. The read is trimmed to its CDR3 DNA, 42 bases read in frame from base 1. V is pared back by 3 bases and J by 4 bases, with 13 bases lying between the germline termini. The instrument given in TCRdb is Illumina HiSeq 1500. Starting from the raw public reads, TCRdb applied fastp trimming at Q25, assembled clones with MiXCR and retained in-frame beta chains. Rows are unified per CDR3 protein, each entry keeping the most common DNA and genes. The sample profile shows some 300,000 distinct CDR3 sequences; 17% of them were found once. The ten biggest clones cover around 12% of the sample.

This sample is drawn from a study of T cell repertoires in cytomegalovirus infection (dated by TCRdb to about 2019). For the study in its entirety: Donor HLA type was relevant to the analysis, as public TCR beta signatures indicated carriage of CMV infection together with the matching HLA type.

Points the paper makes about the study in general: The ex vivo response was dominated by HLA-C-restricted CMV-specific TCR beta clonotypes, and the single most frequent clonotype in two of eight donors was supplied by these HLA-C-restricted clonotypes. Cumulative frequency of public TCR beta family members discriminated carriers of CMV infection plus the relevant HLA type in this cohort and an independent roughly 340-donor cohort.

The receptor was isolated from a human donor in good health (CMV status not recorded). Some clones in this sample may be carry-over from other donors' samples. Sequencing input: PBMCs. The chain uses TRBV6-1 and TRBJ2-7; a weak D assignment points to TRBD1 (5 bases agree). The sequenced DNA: TGTGCCAGCAGTGACACAGGTTCCCTGTACGAGCAGTACTTC. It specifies CASSDTGSLYEQYF.